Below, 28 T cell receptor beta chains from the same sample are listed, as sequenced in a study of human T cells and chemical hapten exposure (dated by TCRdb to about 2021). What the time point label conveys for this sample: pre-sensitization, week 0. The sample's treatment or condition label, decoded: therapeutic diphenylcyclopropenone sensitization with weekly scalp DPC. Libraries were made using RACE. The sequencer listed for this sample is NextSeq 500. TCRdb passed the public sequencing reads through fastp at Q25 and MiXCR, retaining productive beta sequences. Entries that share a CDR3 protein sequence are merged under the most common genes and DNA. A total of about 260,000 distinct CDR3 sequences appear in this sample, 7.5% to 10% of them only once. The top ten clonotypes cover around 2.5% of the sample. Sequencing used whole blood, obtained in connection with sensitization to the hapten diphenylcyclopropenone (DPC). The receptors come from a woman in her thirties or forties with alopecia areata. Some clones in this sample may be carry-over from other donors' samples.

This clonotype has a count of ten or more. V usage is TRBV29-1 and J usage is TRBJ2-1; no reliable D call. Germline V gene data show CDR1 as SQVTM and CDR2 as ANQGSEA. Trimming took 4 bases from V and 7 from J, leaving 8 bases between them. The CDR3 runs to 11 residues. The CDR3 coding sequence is TGCAGCGTTGTTCAGTCGAATGAGCAGTTCTTC. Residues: CSVVQSNEQFF.

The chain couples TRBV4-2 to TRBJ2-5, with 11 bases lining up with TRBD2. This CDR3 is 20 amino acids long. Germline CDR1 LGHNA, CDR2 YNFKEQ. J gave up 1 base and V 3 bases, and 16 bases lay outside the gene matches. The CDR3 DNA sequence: TGTGCCAGCAGCCAGGCCCCCTTAGCGGGAGGGGACCCACTCCAAGAGACCCAGTACTTC. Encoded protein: CASSQAPLAGGDPLQETQYF.

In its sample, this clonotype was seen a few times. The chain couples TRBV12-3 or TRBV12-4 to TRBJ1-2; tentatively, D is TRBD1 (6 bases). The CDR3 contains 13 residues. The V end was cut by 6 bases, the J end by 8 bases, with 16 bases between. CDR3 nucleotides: TGTGCCAGCAGCCTTTACAGGGTCGGGGGCTACACCTTC. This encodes CASSLYRVGGYTF.

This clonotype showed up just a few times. The CDR3 nucleotides read TGCAGTGCTACGCGGCAGGACTATAGCAATCAGCCCCAGCATTTT. Translating it yields CSATRQDYSNQPQHF. The chain uses TRBV20-1 and TRBJ1-5; D ambiguous. The CDR3 totals 15 residues. V was cut by 4 bases and J by 0 bases, with 13 bases left in between. CDR1 DFQATT and CDR2 SNEGSKA come from the germline V gene (reference sequence).

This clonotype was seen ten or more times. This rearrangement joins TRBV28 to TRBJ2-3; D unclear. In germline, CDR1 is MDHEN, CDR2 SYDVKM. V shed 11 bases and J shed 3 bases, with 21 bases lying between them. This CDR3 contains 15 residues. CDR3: CACKRPGLSTDTQYF. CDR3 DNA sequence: TGTGCCTGCAAACGACCGGGCCTCTCAACAGATACGCAGTATTTT.

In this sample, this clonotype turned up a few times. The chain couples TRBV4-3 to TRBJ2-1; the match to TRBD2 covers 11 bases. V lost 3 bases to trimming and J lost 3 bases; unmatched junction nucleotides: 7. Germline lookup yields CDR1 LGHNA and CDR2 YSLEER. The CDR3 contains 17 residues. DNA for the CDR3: TGCGCCAGCAGCCAGATAGCGGGAGGGCCGAACTACAATGAGCAGTTCTTC. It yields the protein CASSQIAGGPNYNEQFF.

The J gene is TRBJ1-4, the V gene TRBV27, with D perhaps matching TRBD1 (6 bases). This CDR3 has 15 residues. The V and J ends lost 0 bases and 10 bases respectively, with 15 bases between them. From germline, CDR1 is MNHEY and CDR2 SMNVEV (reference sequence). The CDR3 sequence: CASSLSRDTSGKLFF. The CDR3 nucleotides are TGTGCCAGCAGTTTATCAAGGGACACCTCTGGAAAACTGTTTTTT. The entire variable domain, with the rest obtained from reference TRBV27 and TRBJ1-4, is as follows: EAQVTQNPRYLITVTGKKLTVTCSQNMNHEYMSWYRQDPGLGLRQIYYSMNVEVTDKGDVPEGYKVSRKEKRNFPLILESPSPNQTSLYFCASSLSRDTSGKLFFGSGTQLSVL.

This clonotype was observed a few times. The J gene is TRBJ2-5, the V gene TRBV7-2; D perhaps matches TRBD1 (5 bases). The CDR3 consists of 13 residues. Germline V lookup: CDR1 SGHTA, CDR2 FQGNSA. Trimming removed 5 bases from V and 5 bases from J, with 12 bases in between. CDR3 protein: CASSRQSIETQYF. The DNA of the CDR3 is TGTGCCAGCAGCCGACAGTCGATCGAGACCCAGTACTTC.

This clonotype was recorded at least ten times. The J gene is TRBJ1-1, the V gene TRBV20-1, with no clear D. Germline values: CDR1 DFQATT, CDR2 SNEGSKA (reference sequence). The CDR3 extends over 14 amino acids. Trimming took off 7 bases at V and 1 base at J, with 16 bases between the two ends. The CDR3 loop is CSGKEGGWNTEAFF. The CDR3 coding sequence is TGCAGTGGAAAAGAGGGAGGGTGGAACACTGAAGCTTTCTTT.

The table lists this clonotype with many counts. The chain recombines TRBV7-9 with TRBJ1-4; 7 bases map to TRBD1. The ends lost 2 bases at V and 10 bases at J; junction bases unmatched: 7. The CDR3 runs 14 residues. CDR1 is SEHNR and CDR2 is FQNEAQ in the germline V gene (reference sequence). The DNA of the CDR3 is TGTGCCAGCAGCTTAACAGGGGATTCGGGAAAACTGTTTTTT. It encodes CASSLTGDSGKLFF.

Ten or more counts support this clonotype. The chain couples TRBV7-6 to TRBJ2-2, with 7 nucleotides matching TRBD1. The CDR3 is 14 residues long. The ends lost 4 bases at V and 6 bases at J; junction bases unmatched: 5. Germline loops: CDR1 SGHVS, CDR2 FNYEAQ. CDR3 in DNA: TGTGCCAGCAGCTCCCAGCAGGGGGCCGGGGAGCTGTTTTTT. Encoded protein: CASSSQQGAGELFF.

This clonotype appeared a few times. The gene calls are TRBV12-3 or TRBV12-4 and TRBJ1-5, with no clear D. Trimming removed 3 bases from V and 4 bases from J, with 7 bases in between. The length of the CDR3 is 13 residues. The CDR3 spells CASSFNENQPQHF. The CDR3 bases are TGTGCCAGCAGTTTCAACGAGAATCAGCCCCAGCATTTT.

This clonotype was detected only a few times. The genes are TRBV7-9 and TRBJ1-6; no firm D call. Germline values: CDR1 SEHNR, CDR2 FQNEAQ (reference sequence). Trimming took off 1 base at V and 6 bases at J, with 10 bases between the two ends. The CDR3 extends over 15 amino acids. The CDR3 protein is CASSLEAARNSPLHF. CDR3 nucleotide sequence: TGTGCCAGCAGCTTAGAGGCGGCCCGTAATTCACCCCTCCACTTT. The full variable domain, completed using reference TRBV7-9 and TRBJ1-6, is DTGVSQNPRHKITKRGQNVTFRCDPISEHNRLYWYRQTLGQGPEFLTYFQNEAQLEKSRLLSDRFSAERPKGSFSTLEIQRTEQGDSAMYLCASSLEAARNSPLHFGNGTRLTVT.

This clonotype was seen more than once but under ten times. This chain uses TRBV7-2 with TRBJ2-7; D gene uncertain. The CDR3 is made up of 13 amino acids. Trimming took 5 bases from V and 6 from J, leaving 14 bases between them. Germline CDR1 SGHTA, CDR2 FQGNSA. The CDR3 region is CASSVTQTGEQYF. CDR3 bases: TGTGCCAGCAGCGTTACACAAACTGGCGAGCAGTACTTC.

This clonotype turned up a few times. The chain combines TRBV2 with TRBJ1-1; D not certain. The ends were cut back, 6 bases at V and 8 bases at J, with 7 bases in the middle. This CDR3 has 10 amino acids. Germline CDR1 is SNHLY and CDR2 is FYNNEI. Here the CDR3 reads CASRLGEAFF. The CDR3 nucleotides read TGTGCCAGCAGGCTGGGGGAAGCTTTCTTT.

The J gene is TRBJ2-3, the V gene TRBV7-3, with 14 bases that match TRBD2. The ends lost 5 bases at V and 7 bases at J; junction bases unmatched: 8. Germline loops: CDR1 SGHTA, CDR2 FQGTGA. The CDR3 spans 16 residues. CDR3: CASSTMGLAGENTQYF. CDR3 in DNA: TGTGCCAGCAGCACGATGGGACTAGCGGGAGAGAATACGCAGTATTTT.

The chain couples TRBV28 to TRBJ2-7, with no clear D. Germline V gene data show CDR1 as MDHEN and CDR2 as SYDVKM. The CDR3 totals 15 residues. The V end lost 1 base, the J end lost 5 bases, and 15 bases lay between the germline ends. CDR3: CASSLFETGIDEQYF. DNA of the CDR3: TGTGCCAGCAGTTTATTTGAGACTGGGATCGACGAGCAGTACTTC.

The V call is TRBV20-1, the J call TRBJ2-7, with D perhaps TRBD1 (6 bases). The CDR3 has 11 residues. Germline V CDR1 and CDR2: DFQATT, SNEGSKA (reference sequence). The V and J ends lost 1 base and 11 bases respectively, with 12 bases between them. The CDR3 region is CSARAGQIKYF. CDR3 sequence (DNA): TGCAGTGCTAGAGCAGGACAGATTAAGTACTTC.

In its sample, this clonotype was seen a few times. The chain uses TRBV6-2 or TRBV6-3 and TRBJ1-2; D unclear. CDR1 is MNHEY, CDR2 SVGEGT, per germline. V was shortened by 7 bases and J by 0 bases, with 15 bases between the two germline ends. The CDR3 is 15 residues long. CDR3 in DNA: TGTGCCAGCACCATGTCCCACCGAGCTAACTATGGCTACACCTTC. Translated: CASTMSHRANYGYTF.

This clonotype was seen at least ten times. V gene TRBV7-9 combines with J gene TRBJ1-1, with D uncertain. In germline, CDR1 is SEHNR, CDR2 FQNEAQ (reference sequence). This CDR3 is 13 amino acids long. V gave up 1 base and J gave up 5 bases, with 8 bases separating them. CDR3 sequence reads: CASSLVSQTEAFF. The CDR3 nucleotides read TGTGCCAGCAGCTTAGTAAGCCAGACTGAAGCTTTCTTT. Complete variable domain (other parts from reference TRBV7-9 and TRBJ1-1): DTGVSQNPRHKITKRGQNVTFRCDPISEHNRLYWYRQTLGQGPEFLTYFQNEAQLEKSRLLSDRFSAERPKGSFSTLEIQRTEQGDSAMYLCASSLVSQTEAFFGQGTRLTVV.

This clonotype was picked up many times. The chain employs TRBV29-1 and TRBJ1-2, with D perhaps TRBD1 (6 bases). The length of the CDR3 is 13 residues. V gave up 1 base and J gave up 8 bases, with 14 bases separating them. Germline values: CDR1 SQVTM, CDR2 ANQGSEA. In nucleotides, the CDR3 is TGCAGCGTTGAAGCGGGCAGGGGAAGCGGCTACACCTTC. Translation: CSVEAGRGSGYTF.

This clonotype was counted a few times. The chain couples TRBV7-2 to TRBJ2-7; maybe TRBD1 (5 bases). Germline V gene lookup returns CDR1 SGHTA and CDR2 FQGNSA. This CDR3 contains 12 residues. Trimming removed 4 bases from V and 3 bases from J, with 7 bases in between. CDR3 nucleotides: TGTGCCAGCAGCTATGACAGCTACGAGCAGTACTTC. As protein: CASSYDSYEQYF.

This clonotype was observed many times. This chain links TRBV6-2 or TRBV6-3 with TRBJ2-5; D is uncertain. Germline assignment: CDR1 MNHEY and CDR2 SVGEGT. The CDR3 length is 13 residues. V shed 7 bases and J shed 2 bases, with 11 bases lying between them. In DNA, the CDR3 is TGTGCCAGCACCCACCAGCATCAAGAGACCCAGTACTTC. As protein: CASTHQHQETQYF.

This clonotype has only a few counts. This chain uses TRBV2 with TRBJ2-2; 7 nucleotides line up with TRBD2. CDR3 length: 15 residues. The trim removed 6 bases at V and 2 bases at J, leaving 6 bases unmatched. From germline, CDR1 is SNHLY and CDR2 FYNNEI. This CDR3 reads CASRTSRSNTGELFF. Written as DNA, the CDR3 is TGTGCCAGCAGGACTAGCCGGTCTAACACCGGGGAGCTGTTTTTT.

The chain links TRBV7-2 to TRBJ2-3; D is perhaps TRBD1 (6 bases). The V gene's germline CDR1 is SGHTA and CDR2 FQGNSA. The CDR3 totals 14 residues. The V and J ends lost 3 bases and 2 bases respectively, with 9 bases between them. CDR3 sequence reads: CASSLTGITDTQYF. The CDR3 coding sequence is TGTGCCAGCAGCTTGACAGGAATCACAGATACGCAGTATTTT.

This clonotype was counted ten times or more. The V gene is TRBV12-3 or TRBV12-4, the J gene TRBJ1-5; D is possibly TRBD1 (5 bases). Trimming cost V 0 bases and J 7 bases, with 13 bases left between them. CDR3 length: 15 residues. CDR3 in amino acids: CASSLAQGGKQPQHF. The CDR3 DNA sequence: TGTGCCAGCAGTTTAGCGCAGGGAGGGAAGCAGCCCCAGCATTTT.

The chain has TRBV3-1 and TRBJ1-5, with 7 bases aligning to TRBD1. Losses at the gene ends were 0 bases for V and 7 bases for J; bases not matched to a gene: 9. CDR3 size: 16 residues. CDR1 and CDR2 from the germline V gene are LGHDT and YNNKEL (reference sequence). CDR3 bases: TGTGCCAGCAGCCAAGAACCAGGGGGATCGGGACAGCCCCAGCATTTT. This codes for CASSQEPGGSGQPQHF.

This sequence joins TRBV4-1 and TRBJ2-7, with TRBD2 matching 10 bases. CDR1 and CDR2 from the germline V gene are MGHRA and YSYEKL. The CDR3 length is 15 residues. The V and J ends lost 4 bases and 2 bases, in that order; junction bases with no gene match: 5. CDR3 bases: TGCGCCAGCAGCCCAGCTAGCGGGAGCCCCTACGAGCAGTACTTC. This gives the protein CASSPASGSPYEQYF.